The 17 T cell receptor beta chains presented below share a single source sample, sequenced in a study of identical twins. One entry per CDR3 protein, called by TCRdb with MiXCR from the 5' RACE reads. The sample carries around 530,000 distinct CDR3 sequences, approximately 16% recorded once. This sample was shared with a second study, whose subject was yellow fever vaccine responses in identical twins.

The sequencing sample was made of CD4+ T cells sorted from blood. The receptors originated from a woman aged 18-30 years in good health.

The chain joins TRBV29-1 to TRBJ2-1; weak D call: TRBD1 (7 bases). Looked up from germline, CDR1 is SQVTM and CDR2 is ANQGSEA. Trimming shortened V by 4 bases and J by 4 bases, and 14 bases separated the two germline ends. The CDR3 spans 14 residues. This CDR3 reads CSVVRRDRYNEQFF. The CDR3 DNA reads TGCAGCGTTGTTCGGAGGGACAGATACAATGAGCAGTTCTTC.

In its sample, this clonotype was seen a few times. The DNA of the CDR3 is TGTGCCAGCAGTGGCAGGCTGGGCAATCAGCCCCAGCATTTT. Translated: CASSGRLGNQPQHF. The rearrangement links TRBV12-3 or TRBV12-4 to TRBJ1-5; no firm D call. This CDR3 contains 14 residues. V lost 5 bases, J lost 2 bases, and 10 bases lay in between.

This clonotype has a handful of counts. V gene TRBV9 combines with J gene TRBJ2-5; D is ambiguous. Germline V gene data show CDR1 as SGDLS and CDR2 as YYNGEE. The length of the CDR3 is 14 residues. V lost 0 bases and J 6 bases, leaving 12 bases between the germline ends. The CDR3 is CASSVDWAQKTQYF. CDR3 nucleotide sequence: TGTGCCAGCAGCGTAGACTGGGCCCAGAAGACCCAGTACTTC. The entire variable domain, with the rest obtained from reference TRBV9 and TRBJ2-5, is as follows: DSGVTQTPKHLITATGQRVTLRCSPRSGDLSVYWYQQSLDQGLQFLIQYYNGEERAKGNILERFSAQQFPDLHSELNLSSLELGDSALYFCASSVDWAQKTQYFGPGTRLLVL.

This clonotype appeared a few times. The chain is built from TRBV7-8 and TRBJ2-7, with D uncertain. The germline V and J ends were trimmed by 4 bases and 6 bases, with 10 bases remaining between them. This CDR3 comprises 12 residues. Germline CDR1 SGHVS, CDR2 FQNEAQ. For the CDR3, the DNA is TGTGCCAGCAGCTCCCCCGGGCCCGAGCAGTACTTC. Its translation is CASSSPGPEQYF.

The chain joins TRBV11-2 to TRBJ2-7, with D unresolved. The CDR3 contains 14 residues. The V gene lost 0 bases and the J gene lost 2 bases, with 8 bases spanning the gap. CDR1 and CDR2 (germline): SGHAT, FQNNGV. Here the CDR3 reads CASSLEVGPYEQYV. For the CDR3, the DNA is TGTGCCAGCAGCTTAGAGGTAGGGCCCTACGAGCAGTACGTC.

The V call is TRBV3-1, the J call TRBJ2-1; TRBD2 aligns across 7 bases. CDR3 length: 16 amino acids. Germline V gene lookup returns CDR1 LGHDT and CDR2 YNNKEL (reference sequence). Trimming at V came to 6 bases and at J to 6 bases, leaving 14 bases not matched to a gene. CDR3 region: CASSTRGGSIGNEQFF. The CDR3 DNA sequence: TGTGCCAGCAGTACGAGAGGCGGGAGTATCGGCAATGAGCAGTTCTTC.

The gene calls are TRBV28 and TRBJ2-1; perhaps TRBD1 as D (5 bases). This CDR3 contains 16 residues. Trimming left V 6 bases short and J 3 bases short, with 18 bases between. Per the germline V gene, CDR1 is MDHEN and CDR2 is SYDVKM. The CDR3 here is CASSAQGARNYNEQFF. The DNA for the CDR3 is TGTGCCAGCAGCGCTCAAGGGGCGAGGAACTACAATGAGCAGTTCTTC.

This clonotype has only a few counts. The CDR3 is CASSYIEGGDYEQYF. CDR3 sequence (DNA): TGTGCCAGCAGTTATATCGAGGGGGGGGATTACGAGCAGTACTTC. The chain recombines TRBV6-5 with TRBJ2-7; D possibly corresponds to TRBD2 (7 bases). Trimming stripped 3 bases from V and 4 bases from J, with 16 bases between. CDR3 length: 15 residues. Germline V gene sequence: CDR1 MNHEY, CDR2 SVGAGI.

This clonotype turned up a few times. The chain employs TRBV2 and TRBJ2-5; 7 bases agree with TRBD2. The J segment lost 5 bases and the V segment lost 2 bases, leaving 8 bases of the junction unmatched. The CDR3 has 15 amino acids. The germline V gene has CDR1 SNHLY and CDR2 FYNNEI. This CDR3 is CASSEIAGAGETQYF. DNA of the CDR3: TGTGCCAGCAGTGAAATCGCGGGAGCGGGGGAGACCCAGTACTTC.

This chain links TRBV12-3 or TRBV12-4 with TRBJ2-1, with TRBD2 identical over 11 bases. J gave up 6 bases and V 7 bases, and 8 bases lay outside the gene matches. CDR3 length equals 15 residues. The CDR3 reads CASKLAGAPRNEQFF. The CDR3 DNA reads as TGTGCCAGCAAACTAGCGGGGGCCCCACGCAATGAGCAGTTCTTC.

This clonotype was detected a few times. The rearrangement links TRBV5-6 to TRBJ2-3; 11 bases map to TRBD2. The CDR3 has 16 amino acids. Germline V lookup: CDR1 SGHDT, CDR2 YYEEEE. With 1 base clipped from V and 2 bases from J, the junction kept 3 bases outside the gene matches. The CDR3 DNA sequence: TGTGCCAGCAGCTTGTTACTAGCGGGGGCCACAGATACGCAGTATTTT. Translation: CASSLLLAGATDTQYF.

The genes are TRBV5-1 and TRBJ2-5; D uncertain. V lost 6 bases and J 0 bases, leaving 6 bases between the germline ends. Germline V gene sequence: CDR1 SGHRS, CDR2 YFSETQ. CDR3 length equals 12 residues. Written as DNA, the CDR3 is TGCGCCAGCACCCAGAACCAAGAGACCCAGTACTTC. Its translation: CASTQNQETQYF.

This chain joins TRBV16 and TRBJ2-1, with D maybe TRBD1 (6 bases). CDR3 length equals 13 residues. Germline V CDR1 and CDR2: KGHSY, FQNENV. The V end lost 4 bases, the J end lost 7 bases, and 11 bases lay between the germline ends. CDR3 DNA: TGTGCCAGCAGCCCGGGACACTCTAATGAGCAGTTCTTC. It encodes CASSPGHSNEQFF.

A few counts support this clonotype. This chain links TRBV27 with TRBJ2-2, with a possible D match to TRBD2 (5 bases). The CDR3 consists of 12 residues. Germline loops: CDR1 MNHEY, CDR2 SMNVEV (reference sequence). Between the trimmed V and J ends, which lost 7 bases and 6 bases, there was a span of 9 bases. In nucleotides, the CDR3 is TGTGCCAGCATGGCTAGCCCCGGGGAGCTGTTTTTT. This sequence encodes CASMASPGELFF.

This clonotype has only a few counts. This chain links TRBV24-1 with TRBJ2-1; 9 bases line up with TRBD1. CDR3 length: 15 amino acids. The V gene's germline CDR1 is KGHDR and CDR2 SFDVKD. V dropped 3 bases and J dropped 5; count of bases not matched to a gene: 4. In nucleotides, the CDR3 is TGTGCCACCAGTGATCCGGGACAGGGCGACAATGAGCAGTTCTTC. It encodes CATSDPGQGDNEQFF.

This clonotype was detected many times. V gene TRBV5-1 combines with J gene TRBJ1-1, with D possibly being TRBD1 (6 bases). CDR1 and CDR2 from the germline V gene are SGHRS and YFSETQ. The germline V and J ends were trimmed by 0 bases and 4 bases, with 10 bases remaining between them. CDR3 length: 14 residues. The CDR3: CASSLDGGGTEAFF. The DNA of the CDR3 is TGCGCCAGCAGCTTGGACGGAGGGGGCACTGAAGCTTTCTTT.

This clonotype was observed a few times. The V call is TRBV3-1, the J call TRBJ2-5; weak D call: TRBD2 (6 bases). The V gene lost 3 bases and the J gene lost 4 bases, with 21 bases spanning the gap. This CDR3 is 17 amino acids long. Germline V gives CDR1 LGHDT, CDR2 YNNKEL (reference sequence). The DNA of the CDR3 is TGTGCCAGCAGCCATCGAGCGACTAGATTGTTGGGAGAGACCCAGTACTTC. It specifies CASSHRATRLLGETQYF.